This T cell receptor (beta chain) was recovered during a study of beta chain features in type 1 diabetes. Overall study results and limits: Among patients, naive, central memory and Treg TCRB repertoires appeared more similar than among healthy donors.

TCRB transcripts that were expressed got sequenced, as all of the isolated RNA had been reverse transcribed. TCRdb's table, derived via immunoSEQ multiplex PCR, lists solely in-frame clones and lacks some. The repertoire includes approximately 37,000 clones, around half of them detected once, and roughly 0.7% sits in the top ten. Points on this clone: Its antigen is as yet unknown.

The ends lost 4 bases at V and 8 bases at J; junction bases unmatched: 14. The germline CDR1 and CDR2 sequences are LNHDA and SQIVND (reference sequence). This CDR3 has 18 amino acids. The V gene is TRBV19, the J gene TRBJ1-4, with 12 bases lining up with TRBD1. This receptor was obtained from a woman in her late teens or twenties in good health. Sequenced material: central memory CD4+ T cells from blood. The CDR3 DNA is TGTGCCAGTAGTACAACCGGGACAGGGGGCGCGAGGGGAGAAAAACTGTTTTTT. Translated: CASSTTGTGGARGEKLFF.